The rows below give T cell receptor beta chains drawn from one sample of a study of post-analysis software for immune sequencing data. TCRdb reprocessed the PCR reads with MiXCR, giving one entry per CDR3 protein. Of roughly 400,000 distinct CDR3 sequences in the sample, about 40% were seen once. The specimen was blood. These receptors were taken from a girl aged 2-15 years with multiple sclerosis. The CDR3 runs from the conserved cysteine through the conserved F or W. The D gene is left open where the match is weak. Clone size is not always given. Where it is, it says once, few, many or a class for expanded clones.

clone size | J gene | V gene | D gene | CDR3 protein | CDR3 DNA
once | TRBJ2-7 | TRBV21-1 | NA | CASSAWGRSSYEQYF | TGTGCCAGCAGCGCATGGGGCAGGAGCTCCTACGAGCAGTACTTC
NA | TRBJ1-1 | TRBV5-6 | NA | CASSLTGPTETFF | TGTGCCAGCAGCCTCACAGGGCCCACTGAAACTTTCTTT
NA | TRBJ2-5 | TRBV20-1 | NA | CSATGVQGEGSQETQYF | TGCAGTGCTACTGGAGTTCAGGGGGAGGGAAGCCAAGAGACCCAGTACTTC
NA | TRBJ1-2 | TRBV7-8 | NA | CASSLEWEGSGVNYGYTF | TGTGCCAGCAGCTTAGAGTGGGAGGGGAGTGGCGTTAACTATGGCTACACCTTC
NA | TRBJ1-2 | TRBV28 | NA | CAGRKQGKYGYTF | TGTGCCGGCAGAAAACAGGGAAAATATGGCTACACCTTC
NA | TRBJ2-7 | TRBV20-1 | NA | CSAESAYSYKQYF | TGCAGTGCAGAATCAGCCTACTCCTACAAGCAGTACTTC
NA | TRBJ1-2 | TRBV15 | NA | CATSAPGEYHYGHTF | TGTGCCACCAGCGCACCTGGGGAATACCACTATGGCCACACCTTC
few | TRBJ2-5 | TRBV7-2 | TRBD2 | CASSFNMQGLAGAQETQYF | TGTGCCAGCAGCTTTAACATGCAGGGACTAGCGGGAGCCCAAGAGACCCAGTACTTC
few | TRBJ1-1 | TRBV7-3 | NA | CASSPRPGKGTEAFF | TGTGCCAGCAGCCCACGACCGGGGAAGGGAACTGAAGCTTTCTTT
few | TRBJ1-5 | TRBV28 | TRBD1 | CASSSSDRVGQPQHF | TGTGCCAGCAGCTCCTCAGACAGGGTAGGTCAGCCCCAGCATTTT
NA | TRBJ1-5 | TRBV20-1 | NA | CSARDLGGNQPQHF | TGCAGTGCTAGAGATCTGGGGGGAAATCAGCCCCAGCATTTT
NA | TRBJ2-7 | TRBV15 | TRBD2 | CATSREYGTSGYNEQYF | TGTGCCACCAGCAGAGAATACGGGACTAGCGGGTACAATGAGCAGTACTTC
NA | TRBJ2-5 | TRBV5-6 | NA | CASSLAWYQETQYF | TGTGCCAGCAGCTTGGCCTGGTACCAAGAGACCCAGTACTTC
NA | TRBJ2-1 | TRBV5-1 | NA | CASSLTGSNNEQFF | TGCGCCAGCAGCTTGACGGGATCTAACAATGAGCAGTTCTTC
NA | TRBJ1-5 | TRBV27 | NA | CASSRRVGLEPQHF | TGTGCCAGCAGCCGCCGGGTAGGGTTGGAGCCCCAGCATTTT
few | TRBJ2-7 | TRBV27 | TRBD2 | CATHPSGGYEQYF | TGTGCCACCCATCCTAGCGGGGGTTACGAGCAGTACTTC
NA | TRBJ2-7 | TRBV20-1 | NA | CSARFSPRGTHYEQYF | TGCAGTGCTAGATTCTCCCCGAGGGGAACCCATTACGAGCAGTACTTC
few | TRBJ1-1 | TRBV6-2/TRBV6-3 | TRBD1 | CRASGGREMNTEAFF | TGTCGAGCTTCAGGGGGCCGTGAAATGAACACTGAAGCTTTCTTT
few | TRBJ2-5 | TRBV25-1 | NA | CASTDRETQYF | TGTGCCAGCACCGATAGGGAGACCCAGTACTTC
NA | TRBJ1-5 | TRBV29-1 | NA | CSVAKGVSNQPQHF | TGCAGCGTTGCAAAGGGGGTAAGCAATCAGCCCCAGCATTTT
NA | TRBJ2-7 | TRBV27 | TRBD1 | CASSHLTGTGFSYEQYF | TGTGCCAGCAGCCACTTGACCGGGACAGGGTTCTCCTACGAGCAGTACTTC
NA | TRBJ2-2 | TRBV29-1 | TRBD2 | CSVEFVGLAGDSLAGELFF | TGCAGCGTTGAATTTGTCGGGCTAGCGGGAGATTCGTTGGCCGGGGAGCTGTTTTTT
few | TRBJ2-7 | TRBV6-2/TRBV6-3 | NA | CASRGGILGYEQYF | TGTGCCAGCAGAGGTGGTATTCTAGGCTACGAGCAGTACTTC
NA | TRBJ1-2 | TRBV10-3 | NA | CAIQTSGHGGYTF | TGTGCCATCCAAACATCCGGACACGGCGGCTACACCTTC
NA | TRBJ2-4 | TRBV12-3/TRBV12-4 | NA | CASSARRNIQYF | TGTGCCAGCAGTGCCAGGAGAAACATTCAGTACTTC
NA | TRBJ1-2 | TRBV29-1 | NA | CSVVGNRDGYTF | TGCAGCGTTGTCGGGAACAGGGATGGCTACACCTTC